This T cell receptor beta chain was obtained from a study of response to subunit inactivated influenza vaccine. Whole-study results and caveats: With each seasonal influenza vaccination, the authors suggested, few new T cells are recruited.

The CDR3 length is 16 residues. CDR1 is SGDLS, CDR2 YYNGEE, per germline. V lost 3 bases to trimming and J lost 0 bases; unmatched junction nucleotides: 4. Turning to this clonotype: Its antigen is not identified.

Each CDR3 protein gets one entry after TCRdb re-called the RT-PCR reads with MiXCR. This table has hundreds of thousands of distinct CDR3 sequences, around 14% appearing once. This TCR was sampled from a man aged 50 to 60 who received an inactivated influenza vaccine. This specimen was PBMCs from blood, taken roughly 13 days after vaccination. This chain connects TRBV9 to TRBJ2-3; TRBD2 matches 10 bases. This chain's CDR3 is CASSGGLAASTDTQYF. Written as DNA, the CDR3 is TGTGCCAGCAGCGGAGGACTAGCGGCTAGCACAGATACGCAGTATTTT.